The next 18 T cell receptor beta chains were all read from a single sample in a study of cytomegalovirus exposure and HLA in healthy donors. PCR amplification relied on 60 Vbeta primers (plus 13 Jbeta primers). Assay: immunoSEQ multiplex PCR; the TCRdb copy retains only in-frame clones and omits some. The table has fewer than 100,000 clones, about three quarters seen once. Sequenced: PBMCs. The receptors stem from a man between 35 and 55 years old in good health and CMV-seropositive.

This sequence joins TRBV5-6 and TRBJ2-7, with D possibly being TRBD1 (6 bases). This CDR3 comprises 16 residues. The V gene's germline CDR1 is SGHDT and CDR2 YYEEEE. Trimming took 4 bases from V and 2 from J, leaving 19 bases between them. Here the CDR3 reads CASSLSQGPLTYEQYF. Here the CDR3 DNA reads TGTGCCAGCAGCCTTTCGCAGGGGCCCTTGACCTACGAGCAGTACTTC. The full variable domain, its missing parts supplied by reference TRBV5-6 and TRBJ2-7, is DAGVTQSPTHLIKTRGQQVTLRCSPKSGHDTVSWYQQALGQGPQFIFQYYEEEERQRGNFPDRFSGHQFPNYSSELNVNALLLGDSALYLCASSLSQGPLTYEQYFGPGTRLTVT.

This clone was recorded a few times. The rearrangement links TRBV5-6 to TRBJ2-1, with D unresolved. The germline V and J ends were trimmed by 1 base and 0 bases, with 8 bases remaining between them. The CDR3 totals 15 residues. Per germline, CDR1 SGHDT and CDR2 YYEEEE. The CDR3 protein is CASSLKLFSYNEQFF. The CDR3 bases are TGTGCCAGCAGCTTGAAACTATTCTCCTACAATGAGCAGTTCTTC.

The chain links TRBV6-1 to TRBJ2-1; D remains ambiguous. Germline CDR1 reads MNHNS; CDR2 reads SASEGT. Trimming pared 6 bases from V and 4 bases from J, leaving 7 bases between. There are 12 residues in the CDR3. The chain's CDR3 is CASSVQYNEQFF. CDR3 DNA: TGTGCCAGCAGCGTACAGTACAATGAGCAGTTCTTC.

The J gene is TRBJ2-2, the V gene TRBV4-3, with TRBD2 matching 16 bases. The CDR3 is 18 residues long. After removal of 3 bases from V and 1 base from J, the junction contained 2 bases not matched to a gene. Germline CDR1 LGHNA, CDR2 YSLEER. The CDR3 sequence is CASSQGLAGGRNTGELFF. In nucleotides, the CDR3 is TGCGCCAGCAGCCAGGGACTAGCGGGAGGGCGGAACACCGGGGAGCTGTTTTTT.

This chain joins TRBV28 and TRBJ1-1, with 8 nucleotides matching TRBD1. V lost 6 bases, J lost 4 bases, and 13 bases stayed unmatched. The CDR3 spans 16 residues. Germline CDR1 and CDR2: MDHEN and SYDVKM. The DNA of the CDR3 is TGTGCCAGCAGGGTTCTAACAGGGGGATGGGGCACTGAAGCTTTCTTT. Protein: CASRVLTGGWGTEAFF.

As to this clone: Distinct nucleotide sequences in the sample also encode this CDR3. The genes are TRBV4-2 and TRBJ1-4; TRBD1 aligns across 8 bases. The CDR3 has 20 residues. Germline lookup yields CDR1 LGHNA and CDR2 YNFKEQ. Germline trimming cut 6 bases from V and 1 base from J; bases unmatched to any gene: 19. CDR3 region: CASSPLGGQGIGGTNEKLFF. CDR3 nucleotide sequence: TGTGCCAGCAGTCCTCTCGGCGGACAGGGAATCGGAGGAACTAATGAAAAACTGTTTTTT.

CDR3 sequence: CASTPSGGGSDTQYF. CDR3 sequence (DNA): TGTGCCAGCACCCCTAGCGGGGGGGGGTCTGATACGCAGTATTTT. The chain couples TRBV6-5 to TRBJ2-3; 12 bases agree with TRBD2. V lost 7 bases and J lost 6; bases outside the gene matches: 8. The CDR3 spans 15 residues. From germline, CDR1 is MNHEY and CDR2 SVGAGI.

The chain carries TRBV21-1 and TRBJ1-5; TRBD1 was called by the table and not checked on the DNA. TRBV21-1 represents a pseudogene. The CDR3 totals 16 residues. The CDR3 region is CASSKSLAQGSQPQHF. The DNA for the CDR3 is TGTGCCAGCAGCAAGAGTCTCGCACAGGGCAGTCAGCCCCAGCATTTT.

This sequence joins TRBV5-6 and TRBJ1-2; D gene ambiguous. This CDR3 has 12 amino acids. The V and J ends lost 2 bases and 6 bases respectively, with 8 bases between them. Germline CDR1 and CDR2: SGHDT and YYEEEE. As DNA, the CDR3 is TGTGCCAGCAGCTTCCCGCGGCATGGCTACACCTTC. Translation: CASSFPRHGYTF.

V usage is TRBV5-1 and J usage is TRBJ2-7; maybe TRBD2 (6 bases). The CDR3 extends over 14 amino acids. CDR1 and CDR2 from the germline V gene are SGHRS and YFSETQ. Trimming shortened V by 4 bases and J by 5 bases, and 16 bases separated the two germline ends. The CDR3 coding sequence is TGCGCCAGCAGCCCGGGACTCCCCGGCGACGAGCAGTACTTC. Translating it yields CASSPGLPGDEQYF.

This chain uses TRBV29-1 with TRBJ2-5; D might be TRBD1 (6 bases). Germline-derived CDR1 and CDR2 are SQVTM and ANQGSEA. Trimming removed 6 bases at V and 0 bases at J, with 11 bases between. This CDR3 region has 13 residues. CDR3 bases: TGCAGCGTCTCAGGGGCCTACCAAGAGACCCAGTACTTC. It yields the protein CSVSGAYQETQYF.

The gene calls are TRBV13 and TRBJ1-6; no reliable D call. Trimming pared 5 bases from V and 15 bases from J, leaving 17 bases between. This CDR3 spans 13 amino acids. Germline CDR1 reads PRHDT; CDR2 reads FYEKMQ (reference sequence). The DNA of the CDR3 is TGTGCCAGCAGCCCCTTAAGCCACCGTGGCCTCCACTTT. Translating it yields CASSPLSHRGLHF.

J is TRBJ2-5 and V is TRBV28, with D maybe TRBD1 (6 bases). V was pared by 4 bases and J by 6 bases, with 15 bases between. This CDR3 has 14 residues. Germline CDR1 reads MDHEN; CDR2 reads SYDVKM. CDR3 protein: CASSSQGGSQTQYF. The CDR3 nucleotides are TGTGCCAGCAGTTCGCAAGGGGGTTCACAGACCCAGTACTTC.

The chain uses TRBV11-2 and TRBJ2-3, with D possibly TRBD2 on 5 matching bases. The CDR3 extends over 15 amino acids. Per germline, CDR1 SGHAT and CDR2 FQNNGV. V shed 5 bases and J shed 8 bases, with 20 bases lying between them. CDR3 region: CASSQLRELSPTQYF. The DNA for the CDR3 is TGTGCCAGCAGCCAGCTAAGGGAGTTGAGCCCTACGCAGTATTTT.

The CDR3 protein is CASSLGGGDPNEQYF. The CDR3 nucleotides are TGCGCCAGCAGCTTGGGAGGGGGCGATCCCAACGAGCAGTACTTC. The J gene is TRBJ2-7, the V gene TRBV5-1, with 7 bases fitting TRBD1. Germline V gene data show CDR1 as SGHRS and CDR2 as YFSETQ. This CDR3 is 15 amino acids long. V gave up 0 bases and J gave up 5 bases; unmatched junction bases: 8.

For this clone: The same CDR3 can be traced to other DNA sequences in this sample. The chain carries TRBV5-1 and TRBJ2-3, with a tentative D call TRBD2 (6 bases). The germline V gene encodes CDR1 SGHRS and CDR2 YFSETQ. The V gene lost 4 bases and the J gene lost 2 bases, with 11 bases spanning the gap. This CDR3 is 14 amino acids long. DNA for the CDR3: TGCGCCAGCAGCACTACGGGGGACACAGATACGCAGTATTTT. It is translated as CASSTTGDTDTQYF.

The chain joins TRBV21-1 to TRBJ2-2; the tabulated D call, TRBD1, remains unverified against the DNA. TRBV21-1 is labeled a pseudogene. The CDR3 loop spans 14 amino acids. The CDR3 DNA is TGTGCCAGCAAAGTTGTCAAGGGGGCCGGGGAGCTGTTTTTT. It encodes CASKVVKGAGELFF.

The chain recombines TRBV4-1 with TRBJ1-1; D may be TRBD1 (5 bases). The V end lost 0 bases, the J end lost 4 bases, and 12 bases lay between the germline ends. From germline, CDR1 is MGHRA and CDR2 YSYEKL. The CDR3 covers 15 residues. The CDR3 here is CASSQDFDSPTEAFF. In nucleotides, the CDR3 is TGCGCCAGCAGCCAAGATTTCGACAGCCCCACTGAAGCTTTCTTT.